This TCR beta chain comes out of a study of blood T cell repertoires in COVID-19. Someone with COVID-19 had been met by exposed participants within 2 weeks before study entry. The length of the CDR3 is 16 residues. Data came from immunoSEQ multiplex PCR; TCRdb stores just in-frame clones and leaves some out. The sample comprises approximately 250,000 clones, approximately 90% of which are singletons, and approximately 3% rests with the top ten. This clonotype was obtained from a man aged 40-49 years who had been exposed to COVID-19. The chain has TRBV12-1 and TRBJ2-7; the table's D call of TRBD2 was not tested on the DNA. TRBV12-1 is marked as a pseudogene. The sample comprised PBMCs or T cells enriched from blood (not recorded which). The CDR3 here is CASSLRPGTSGYEQYF. In DNA, the CDR3 is TGTGCCAGCAGCTTACGCCCCGGGACTAGCGGCTACGAGCAGTACTTC.